The rows below give T cell receptor beta chains drawn from one sample of a study of blood T cell repertoires in COVID-19. Sequencing used immunoSEQ multiplex PCR; TCRdb keeps in-frame clones, though not all of them. The top ten clones hold 7% to 10% of a sample with 150,000 to 200,000 clones, 60% to 85% of them seen once. The sample was peripheral blood. Receptors were obtained from a man in his 60s with acute or convalescent COVID-19. Each CDR3 is given with its conserved first and last residue. A D gene is named only where the DNA matches it firmly. Size is stated for part of the rows, as once, few or many counts, or as a class when the clone is expanded.

-	TRBD1	TRBJ2-7	TRBV19	TGTGCCAGTAGTCAAGTCGGGACAGCGTCCCACCAGTACTTC	CASSQVGTASHQYF
once	TRBD1	TRBJ2-1	TRBV24-1	TGTGCCACCAGTGATTTGGGGACAGGGGGCAATGAGCAGTTCTTC	CATSDLGTGGNEQFF
-	-	TRBJ1-1	TRBV5-1	TGCGCCAGCAGCTTGAGTAGCAATACAATGAACACTGAAGCTTTCTTT	CASSLSSNTMNTEAFF
once	-	TRBJ2-7	TRBV13	TGTGCCAGCAGCTTTACGGGGTACGAGCAGTACTTC	CASSFTGYEQYF
-	TRBD2	TRBJ2-3	TRBV7-3	TGTGCCAGCAGCTCCCGAGCGGGGGGGAGCACAGATACGCAGTATTTT	CASSSRAGGSTDTQYF
-	-	TRBJ1-5	TRBV5-6	TGTGCCAGCAGCACAAACAGCTATAGCAATCAGCCCCAGCATTTT	CASSTNSYSNQPQHF
few	TRBD2	TRBJ2-1	TRBV24-1	TGTGCCACCAGTGATTCCGGGACTAGCGGGGGGGCAAAGGATGAGCAGTTCTTC	CATSDSGTSGGAKDEQFF
-	TRBD1	TRBJ2-1	TRBV6-2/TRBV6-3	TGTGCCAGCAGTTTGACAGGGGCCTACAATGAGCAGTTCTTC	CASSLTGAYNEQFF
-	-	TRBJ1-1	TRBV6-6	TGTGCCAGCAGCCACTCAGCGGGGAACACTGAAGCTTTCTTT	CASSHSAGNTEAFF
-	TRBD1	TRBJ2-3	TRBV5-1	TGCGCCAGCAGCCACGTGTGGGGACAGGGGGACACAGATACGCAGTATTTT	CASSHVWGQGDTDTQYF
-	TRBD1	TRBJ1-5	TRBV5-6	TGTGCCAGCAGCTTGGCCAAGGACAGGGGGCTCGGGCAGCCCCAGCATTTT	CASSLAKDRGLGQPQHF